Presented here are 31 T cell receptor beta chains from one specimen sequenced in a study of blood T cell repertoires in COVID-19 (dated by TCRdb to about 2020). Libraries were constructed by the immunoSEQ multiplex PCR assay. The source is immuneACCESS, and TCRdb retained only in-frame sequences with V and J called. Part of the clones is not carried over; for the studies checked, unresolved V genes explain less than half of this, and the remainder is unexplained. The sample table lists more than 250,000 clones, about nine tenths of them with a count of one. 1% of the sample comes from the top ten. Sequencing was done on a sample of peripheral blood. The receptors here all came from a man aged 50 to 59 with active or convalescent COVID-19.

The chain carries TRBV10-3 and TRBJ2-1; 10 nucleotides match TRBD1. Losses at the gene ends were 4 bases for V and 3 bases for J; bases not matched to a gene: 6. CDR1 is ENHRY and CDR2 is SYGVKD in the germline V gene. The CDR3 has 16 amino acids. Here the CDR3 reads CAISAGTGDNYNEQFF. The CDR3 DNA sequence: TGTGCCATCAGTGCCGGGACAGGGGACAACTACAATGAGCAGTTCTTC.

The V call is TRBV28, the J call TRBJ2-7, with 8 positions matching TRBD2. CDR1 and CDR2 from the germline V gene are MDHEN and SYDVKM. The CDR3 totals 12 residues. The trim removed 10 bases at V and 6 bases at J, leaving 8 bases unmatched. The chain's CDR3 is CATSGGWSEQYF. The CDR3 nucleotides are TGTGCCACAAGCGGGGGCTGGAGCGAGCAGTACTTC.

The V and J genes are TRBV25-1 and TRBJ2-5; a weak D match, TRBD1 (6 bases). CDR3 length: 14 residues. CDR1 and CDR2 (germline): MGHDK, SYGVNS. The V gene lost 2 bases and the J gene lost 2 bases, with 9 bases spanning the gap. The CDR3 is CASSEPGTQETQYF. CDR3 bases: TGTGCCAGCAGTGAACCCGGGACACAAGAGACCCAGTACTTC.

The rearrangement joins TRBV5-6 to TRBJ2-1; TRBD1 aligns across 7 bases. V gave up 4 bases and J gave up 3 bases; unmatched junction bases: 10. The germline CDR1 and CDR2 sequences are SGHDT and YYEEEE. This CDR3 has 16 amino acids. The CDR3: CASSKDRARDYNEQFF. CDR3 sequence (DNA): TGTGCCAGCAGCAAAGACAGGGCAAGAGACTACAATGAGCAGTTCTTC.

Remarks on this clone: The sample contains more than one DNA sequence encoding this CDR3. The V gene is TRBV5-1, the J gene TRBJ1-1; 9 bases are shared with TRBD1. The trim removed 3 bases at V and 2 bases at J, leaving 2 bases unmatched. The CDR3 loop spans 14 amino acids. Germline CDR1 is SGHRS and CDR2 is YFSETQ. The CDR3 DNA reads TGCGCCAGCAGCTGGGGACAGGGAAACACTGAAGCTTTCTTT. Translated: CASSWGQGNTEAFF.

V usage is TRBV7-3 and J usage is TRBJ1-1; D gene ambiguous. Germline CDR1 is SGHTA and CDR2 is FQGTGA. The CDR3 runs 17 residues. The V end was cut by 4 bases, the J end by 4 bases, with 22 bases between. The CDR3 sequence is CASSYTGITGRPTEAFF. Written as DNA, the CDR3 is TGTGCCAGCAGCTATACCGGGATAACTGGAAGGCCCACTGAAGCTTTCTTT.

The chain joins TRBV7-9 to TRBJ1-1; weak D call: TRBD1 (6 bases). This CDR3 is built from 15 residues. Germline loops: CDR1 SEHNR, CDR2 FQNEAQ (reference sequence). Trimming left V 5 bases short and J 1 base short, with 14 bases between. The CDR3 spells CASSPWLDRNTEAFF. The CDR3, as DNA: TGTGCCAGCAGCCCTTGGTTGGACAGGAACACTGAAGCTTTCTTT.

This chain joins TRBV4-2 and TRBJ2-1; 12 bases map to TRBD2. Germline V lookup: CDR1 LGHNA, CDR2 YNFKEQ. V shed 0 bases, J shed 4 bases, and the junction held 1 base outside the gene matches. The CDR3 is made up of 16 amino acids. The CDR3 DNA sequence: TGTGCCAGCAGCCAAGATACTAGCGGGGGGTACAATGAGCAGTTCTTC. This sequence encodes CASSQDTSGGYNEQFF.

The chain carries TRBV4-3 and TRBJ1-5; perhaps TRBD1 as D (6 bases). Germline V gene sequence: CDR1 LGHNA, CDR2 YSLEER. V lost 0 bases to trimming and J lost 7 bases, with 13 bases between them. There are 15 residues in the CDR3. CDR3 sequence reads: CASSQDSQGRQPQHF. The CDR3 bases are TGCGCCAGCAGCCAAGATTCACAGGGAAGACAGCCCCAGCATTTT.

The chain employs TRBV6-5 and TRBJ2-6; 7 positions agree with TRBD1. The J segment lost 4 bases and the V segment lost 0 bases, leaving 3 bases of the junction unmatched. This CDR3 contains 16 residues. Per germline, CDR1 MNHEY and CDR2 SVGAGI. The CDR3 here is CASSYSPTGGANVLTF. The CDR3 nucleotides are TGTGCCAGCAGTTACTCGCCGACAGGGGGGGCCAACGTCCTGACTTTC.

This rearrangement joins TRBV5-1 to TRBJ2-2, with D unresolved. The V gene's germline CDR1 is SGHRS and CDR2 YFSETQ. Trimming cost V 1 base and J 1 base, with 5 bases left between them. The CDR3 runs 14 residues. This chain's CDR3 is CASSLTGNTGELFF. CDR3 DNA sequence: TGCGCCAGCAGCTTGACGGGGAACACCGGGGAGCTGTTTTTT. The variable domain in full, with the rest retrieved from reference TRBV5-1 and TRBJ2-2, is KAGVTQTPRYLIKTRGQQVTLSCSPISGHRSVSWYQQTPGQGLQFLFEYFSETQRNKGNFPGRFSGRQFSNSRSEMNVSTLELGDSALYLCASSLTGNTGELFFGEGSRLTVL.

This sequence joins TRBV2 and TRBJ2-7; TRBD2 aligns across 7 bases. The CDR3 contains 14 residues. Per the germline V gene, CDR1 is SNHLY and CDR2 is FYNNEI. The J segment lost 0 bases and the V segment lost 5 bases, leaving 4 bases of the junction unmatched. This chain's CDR3 is CASSRGGSSYEQYF. In DNA, the CDR3 is TGTGCCAGCAGTCGCGGGGGAAGCTCCTACGAGCAGTACTTC.

V is TRBV4-1 and J is TRBJ1-4; TRBD1 agrees at 11 bases. The germline V gene has CDR1 MGHRA and CDR2 YSYEKL. The CDR3 consists of 18 residues. The V gene end was trimmed by 8 bases and the J gene end by 2 bases; junction bases not matched to a gene: 13. This CDR3 is CASGLSRTGGSTNEKLFF. As DNA, the CDR3 is TGCGCCAGCGGCCTATCTAGGACAGGGGGCTCGACTAATGAAAAACTGTTTTTT.

The rearrangement links TRBV5-1 to TRBJ2-7; 12 bases are shared with TRBD2. CDR1 is SGHRS, CDR2 YFSETQ, per germline. The trim removed 3 bases at V and 2 bases at J, leaving 6 bases unmatched. This CDR3 contains 16 residues. The CDR3 DNA is TGCGCCAGCAGCTCCACTCTAGCGGGAGGGACCTACGAGCAGTACTTC. This encodes CASSSTLAGGTYEQYF.

The chain recombines TRBV18 with TRBJ1-5, with 12 bases fitting TRBD1. From germline, CDR1 is KGHSH and CDR2 LQKENI. Trimming cost V 5 bases and J 13 bases; bases outside gene matches: 9. The CDR3 runs to 14 residues. CDR3 loop: CASSATGTGGLQHF. The CDR3 DNA follows: TGTGCCAGCTCAGCGACCGGGACAGGGGGCCTTCAGCATTTT.

The rearrangement uses TRBV6-2 or TRBV6-3 and TRBJ1-5; 9 bases align to TRBD1. The CDR3 has 14 residues. Trimming took 4 bases from V and 9 from J; bases not matched to a gene: 7. Germline V gene lookup returns CDR1 MNHEY and CDR2 SVGEGT. This chain's CDR3 is CASSSGQGYGPQHF. CDR3 bases: TGTGCCAGCAGTTCGGGACAGGGTTATGGGCCCCAGCATTTT.

The chain links TRBV5-1 to TRBJ2-3; 9 bases fit TRBD1. Trimming removed 4 bases from V and 3 bases from J; junction bases left unmatched: 6. This CDR3 is 15 amino acids long. Germline values: CDR1 SGHRS, CDR2 YFSETQ. The CDR3 nucleotides read TGCGCCAGCAGCGTGGACAGGGGTATGACAGATACGCAGTATTTT. Its translation: CASSVDRGMTDTQYF. Complete variable domain (other parts from reference TRBV5-1 and TRBJ2-3): KAGVTQTPRYLIKTRGQQVTLSCSPISGHRSVSWYQQTPGQGLQFLFEYFSETQRNKGNFPGRFSGRQFSNSRSEMNVSTLELGDSALYLCASSVDRGMTDTQYFGPGTRLTVL.

For this clone: Other DNA sequences in the sample encode the same CDR3. This chain uses TRBV18 with TRBJ1-1; D may be TRBD1 (5 bases). This CDR3 is 13 amino acids long. Per the germline V gene, CDR1 is KGHSH and CDR2 is LQKENI. With 3 bases removed from V and 4 bases from J, the gap between germline ends came to 9 bases. Written as DNA, the CDR3 is TGTGCCAGCTCACCTGGAAGGGGCACTGAAGCTTTCTTT. It codes for CASSPGRGTEAFF.

The chain employs TRBV18 and TRBJ2-1, with 7 bases identical to TRBD1. The CDR3 length is 13 residues. Germline CDR1 reads KGHSH; CDR2 reads LQKENI. J gave up 9 bases and V 3 bases, and 5 bases lay outside the gene matches. CDR3 protein: CASSPNSGGEQFF. The CDR3 DNA reads TGTGCCAGCTCACCTAATTCAGGGGGTGAGCAGTTCTTC.

The V and J genes are TRBV28 and TRBJ1-6; tentative D call: TRBD1 (5 bases). Germline-derived CDR1 and CDR2 are MDHEN and SYDVKM. This CDR3 region has 17 residues. Trimming took 1 base from V and 4 from J, leaving 14 bases between them. In DNA form, the CDR3 reads TGTGCCAGCAGTTTATCCCCCGACAGTACTTATAATTCACCCCTCCACTTT. It encodes CASSLSPDSTYNSPLHF.

The rearrangement uses TRBV4-3 and TRBJ2-1; TRBD2 matches at 7 bases. J was trimmed by 0 bases and V by 0 bases; bases with no gene match: 5. CDR1 is LGHNA and CDR2 is YSLEER in the germline V gene. The CDR3 loop spans 17 amino acids. The chain's CDR3 is CASSQDPRGVSYNEQFF. The CDR3 coding sequence is TGCGCCAGCAGCCAAGATCCCCGGGGGGTCTCCTACAATGAGCAGTTCTTC.

A note on this clone: This sample includes further DNA sequences coding for the same CDR3. CDR3 region: CASSGQGDTEAFF. CDR3 bases: TGTGCCAGCTCCGGACAGGGGGACACTGAAGCTTTCTTT. The chain uses TRBV18 and TRBJ1-1; 10 bases map to TRBD1. Germline CDR1 is KGHSH and CDR2 is LQKENI. The junction had 1 base not matched to a gene; V was cut back by 6 bases and J by 3 bases. This CDR3 is built from 13 residues.

J is TRBJ2-5 and V is TRBV28; 7 bases align to TRBD1. CDR3 length: 13 residues. The germline gives CDR1 MDHEN, CDR2 SYDVKM. The V and J ends lost 5 bases and 3 bases, in that order; junction bases with no gene match: 3. The CDR3 DNA reads as TGTGCCAGCAGTGAAGGACAGGAAGAGACCCAGTACTTC. This translates into CASSEGQEETQYF.

On this clone itself: At one end, the junction sequence differs from germline, possibly due to a read error. V gene TRBV7-7 combines with J gene TRBJ1-6; possibly TRBD1 for D (6 bases). The CDR3 is made up of 19 amino acids. CDR1 and CDR2 from the germline V gene are SSHAT and FNYEAQ (reference sequence). CDR3 sequence (DNA): TGTGCTAGCAACCTAGTGTCGTCGGACTTGGGGGCCACAGATTCACCCCTCCACTTT. Translation gives CASNLVSSDLGATDSPLHF.

This clone was observed a few times. This rearrangement joins TRBV25-1 to TRBJ1-2; D ambiguous. Germline loops: CDR1 MGHDK, CDR2 SYGVNS. V was pared by 2 bases and J by 3 bases, with 13 bases between. The CDR3 length is 15 residues. CDR3 sequence reads: CASSEETGAYYGYTF. For the CDR3, the DNA is TGTGCCAGCAGTGAAGAAACCGGAGCCTACTATGGCTACACCTTC.

This clone was recorded only once. The chain couples TRBV10-3 to TRBJ2-7; 8 positions match TRBD2. Germline-derived CDR1 and CDR2 are ENHRY and SYGVKD. The CDR3 consists of 16 residues. The V gene end was trimmed by 3 bases and the J gene end by 2 bases; junction bases not matched to a gene: 9. DNA of the CDR3: TGTGCCATCAGTGACCCCCGTTCCGGGAGGGCCTACGAGCAGTACTTC. As protein: CAISDPRSGRAYEQYF.

The chain joins TRBV20-1 to TRBJ2-3, with 10 positions matching TRBD1. The trim removed 3 bases at V and 0 bases at J, leaving 12 bases unmatched. This CDR3 comprises 18 residues. The germline V gene encodes CDR1 DFQATT and CDR2 SNEGSKA (reference sequence). In nucleotides, the CDR3 is TGCAGTGCTAGTATTCGTCTGGGACAGGGGTTTAGCACAGATACGCAGTATTTT. Protein product: CSASIRLGQGFSTDTQYF.

V and J are TRBV30 and TRBJ2-7; possible D gene TRBD2, 6 bases. Germline V CDR1 and CDR2: GTSNPN, SVGIG (reference sequence). Trimming removed 6 bases from V and 3 bases from J, with 27 bases in between. The CDR3 consists of 17 residues. CDR3 DNA sequence: TGTGCCTGTCAACCCCGGGACTCTATTTATTCGGACTACGAGCAGTACTTC. Residues: CACQPRDSIYSDYEQYF. Combining the CDR3 with reference TRBV30 and TRBJ2-7 gives the whole variable domain SQTIHQWPATLVQPVGSPLSLECTVEGTSNPNLYWYRQAAGRGLQLLFYSVGIGQISSEVPQNLSASRPQDRQFILSSKKLLLSDSGFYLCACQPRDSIYSDYEQYFGPGTRLTVT.

The rearrangement joins TRBV29-1 to TRBJ2-3; D is perhaps TRBD2 (5 bases). V was clipped by 6 bases and J by 0 bases, with 19 bases between them. The germline V gene encodes CDR1 SQVTM and CDR2 ANQGSEA. The CDR3 is 16 amino acids. In nucleotides, the CDR3 is TGCAGCGTCGGAGTGGGTCTAGCTACTAGCACAGATACGCAGTATTTT. Translation: CSVGVGLATSTDTQYF.

V is TRBV28 and J is TRBJ1-2; no reliable D call. V was cut by 8 bases and J by 3 bases, with 10 bases left in between. Germline CDR1 and CDR2: MDHEN and SYDVKM. CDR3 size: 12 residues. The DNA for the CDR3 is TGTGCCAGCGGCGGCGCAGACTATGGCTACACCTTC. Its translation is CASGGADYGYTF.

This chain connects TRBV28 to TRBJ1-1; 8 nucleotides line up with TRBD1. CDR3 length equals 16 residues. V shed 6 bases and J 2 bases; nucleotides not matched to a gene: 11. The germline gives CDR1 MDHEN, CDR2 SYDVKM. The CDR3: CASRGRRTGINTEAFF. The CDR3 DNA sequence: TGTGCCAGCAGGGGACGACGGACAGGGATAAACACTGAAGCTTTCTTT.